This T cell receptor (beta chain) was recovered during a study of cytomegalovirus exposure and HLA in healthy donors. Background on the study: Most genotyped donors, about 81% of 300 to 400, had Caucasian-associated genetic ancestry.

Primers included in the PCR were 60 Vbeta and 13 Jbeta primers. Method: immunoSEQ multiplex PCR; TCRdb's copy keeps in-frame clones and lacks some. Seen in this sample are tens of thousands of clones; the ten most common clones hold around 4%. Study-level results: In vitro assays verified that a few CMV-associated chains recognized CMV antigens specifically. Per a prior analysis, the majority of TCR beta V segments were productive roughly 90% or roughly 30% of the time. Most of the CMV-associated TCR beta chains (in a later analysis) appeared to be HLA-restricted.

Germline-derived CDR1 and CDR2 are MNHEY and SMNVEV (reference sequence). The CDR3 runs to 13 residues. V was shortened by 6 bases and J by 6 bases, with 13 bases between the two germline ends. Concerning this clone: As yet, its antigen is unknown.

Source material: PBMCs. The V gene is TRBV27, the J gene TRBJ2-3; D remains unclear. The clonotype was recovered from a man aged 18-30 years in good health and CMV-seropositive. CDR3 loop: CASSPTWSDTQYF. In DNA form, the CDR3 reads TGTGCCAGCAGCCCTACGTGGAGCGATACGCAGTATTTT.